These T cell receptor beta chains were read from a single sample in a study of blood T cell repertoires in COVID-19. Clones were sequenced by immunoSEQ multiplex PCR, and TCRdb holds only the in-frame ones, with some missing. This table holds roughly 200,000 clones, 65% to 85% found once. Sequencing used peripheral blood. The receptors shown here come from a middle-aged man with acute or convalescent COVID-19. Both conserved end residues are part of each CDR3. Each record gives: V gene, D gene, J gene, clone size, CDR3 DNA, CDR3 protein. A D gene is named only where the DNA matches it firmly. Rows give clone size only sometimes, using once, few, many, or a class for an expanded clone.

>TRBV5-4|TRBD1|TRBJ2-2|once
TGTGCCAGCAGCTTGAGGGGGCCCGGGGAGCTGTTTTTT
CASSLRGPGELFF
>TRBV3-1/TRBV3-2|TRBD1|TRBJ2-1|NA
TGTGCCAGCAGCCAAGTAGGGACAGGGATGAATGAGCAGTTCTTC
CASSQVGTGMNEQFF
>TRBV7-2|NA|TRBJ1-1|NA
TGTGCCAGCAGCTTTAGATCACTACCTACCACTGAAGCTTTCTTT
CASSFRSLPTTEAFF
>TRBV4-1|NA|TRBJ1-6|NA
TGCGCCAGCAGCCAAGATTCGAGGAGCTCCTATAATTCACCCCTCCACTTT
CASSQDSRSSYNSPLHF
>TRBV5-4|TRBD1|TRBJ1-2|NA
TGTGCCAGCAGCGTCGACAGGGATCCCTATGGCTACACCTTC
CASSVDRDPYGYTF
>TRBV10-3|NA|TRBJ1-2|NA
TGTGCCATCAGTGACCCCTCGAGAGGGACTTACTATGGCTACACCTTC
CAISDPSRGTYYGYTF
>TRBV7-2|TRBD2|TRBJ2-7|NA
TGTGCCAGCAGCTACGGACTAGATGGGTTCGAGCAGTACTTC
CASSYGLDGFEQYF
>TRBV6-5|NA|TRBJ2-5|NA
TGTGCCAGCAGTTCCCCCGGGCAGGGGAAGGAGACCCAGTACTTC
CASSSPGQGKETQYF
>TRBV29-1|TRBD1|TRBJ1-3|NA
TGCAGCGTCCTGACAGGGGCTGGAAACACCATATATTTT
CSVLTGAGNTIYF
>TRBV6-5|NA|TRBJ2-6|NA
TGTGCCAGCAGTTACGACGGGGGATCTGGGGCCAACGTCCTGACTTTC
CASSYDGGSGANVLTF
>TRBV7-9|TRBD1|TRBJ2-2|NA
TGTGCCAGCAGCTATCGATCGGGACAGGGAACCGGGGAGCTGTTTTTT
CASSYRSGQGTGELFF
>TRBV12-3/TRBV12-4|TRBD2|TRBJ2-7|NA
TGTGCCAGCTGCAGCGGGAGGAGCGAGCAGTACTTC
CASCSGRSEQYF
>TRBV5-1|TRBD1|TRBJ1-2|few
TGCGCCAGCAGCTTGGGGACAGGAACTAACTATGGCTACACCTTC
CASSLGTGTNYGYTF
>TRBV30|TRBD2|TRBJ2-3|NA
TGTGCCTGGAGTGTTACTAGGACTAGCGGGGGCACAGATACGCAGTATTTT
CAWSVTRTSGGTDTQYF
>TRBV7-9|NA|TRBJ1-2|NA
TGTGCCAGCACCATTGGGGGGGCAAACTATGGCTACACCTTC
CASTIGGANYGYTF
>TRBV5-1|TRBD2|TRBJ2-1|once
TGCGCCAGCAGCTTGGGACTAGCGGGAGGGACATACAATGAGCAGTTCTTC
CASSLGLAGGTYNEQFF
>TRBV28|NA|TRBJ1-5|NA
TGTGCCAGCAGTTTAGAACTTCAGCCCCAGCATTTT
CASSLELQPQHF
>TRBV23-1|TRBD1|TRBJ1-1|NA
TGCGCCAGCAGTCCTAACCGGACAGGGGGAATGAACACTGAAGCTTTCTTT
CASSPNRTGGMNTEAFF
>TRBV12-3/TRBV12-4|NA|TRBJ1-2|NA
TGTGCCAGCAGTTTAGACAATGTCTATGGCTACACCTTC
CASSLDNVYGYTF
>TRBV19|NA|TRBJ1-1|NA
TGTGCCAGTAGTATTGCTACGAACACTGAAGCTTTCTTT
CASSIATNTEAFF
>TRBV27|TRBD2|TRBJ2-1|NA
TGTGCCAGCAGTACTAGCGGGAGGTGGTCCTACAATGAGCAGTTCTTC
CASSTSGRWSYNEQFF
>TRBV27|NA|TRBJ2-2|NA
TGTGCCAGCACCCCCCACCAAGGGGTTGCCGGGGAGCTGTTTTTT
CASTPHQGVAGELFF
>TRBV27|TRBD2|TRBJ2-1|NA
TGTGCCAGCAGTTCTCCAGCGGGAGGAGGAAGGACTGAGCAGTTCTTC
CASSSPAGGGRTEQFF
>TRBV27|TRBD2|TRBJ2-3|NA
TGTGCCAGCAGTTTTTCCGGGAGGCCAGATACGCAGTATTTT
CASSFSGRPDTQYF
>TRBV7-2|TRBD1|TRBJ1-1|NA
TGTGCCACCTCCCGGGACAGGGCCAACACTGAAGCTTTCTTT
CATSRDRANTEAFF
>TRBV9|TRBD2|TRBJ2-3|NA
TGTGCCAGCAGCGTTCTAGCGGGAGGGCCGGATACGCAGTATTTT
CASSVLAGGPDTQYF
>TRBV7-2|TRBD1|TRBJ2-1|NA
TGTGCCAGCAGCTTAGGAGGGGGCGCCTACAATGAGCAGTTCTTC
CASSLGGGAYNEQFF
>TRBV5-5|NA|TRBJ1-1|NA
TGTGCCAGCAGCTTGGGCGGGGTCACTGAAGCTTTCTTT
CASSLGGVTEAFF
>TRBV7-6|TRBD1|TRBJ2-4|NA
TGTGCCAGCAGCTTCCCAACCTCAGGGGGCGCGAGAAACATTCAGTACTTC
CASSFPTSGGARNIQYF
>TRBV6-6|NA|TRBJ1-4|NA
TGTGCCAGCAGTTACTCAGGAGGGAATCCTAATGAAAAACTGTTTTTT
CASSYSGGNPNEKLFF
>TRBV10-3|TRBD1|TRBJ2-7|NA
TGTGCCATCAGTGGCAGCCAGGGGGATGCCTACGAGCAGTACTTC
CAISGSQGDAYEQYF
>TRBV5-5|TRBD1|TRBJ1-2|NA
TGTGCCAGCAGCCTGGGACAGGGTGACTATGGCTACACCTTC
CASSLGQGDYGYTF
>TRBV4-2|TRBD2|TRBJ2-7|NA
TGTGCCAGCAGCGAAGAGGCGGGAGGGCCCTCCTACGAGCAGTACTTC
CASSEEAGGPSYEQYF
>TRBV15|TRBD1|TRBJ1-5|NA
TGTGCCACCAGCAGATCAGGGACAGGGAGGGGTCCCAGCCAGCCCCAGCATTTT
CATSRSGTGRGPSQPQHF
>TRBV7-2|TRBD1|TRBJ1-1|NA
TGTGCCAGCAGCTTGGACAGGTACAGGAACACTGAAGCTTTCTTT
CASSLDRYRNTEAFF
>TRBV3-1/TRBV3-2|TRBD1|TRBJ2-4|NA
TGTGCCAGCAGCCGGACAGGGGGAGAGGACATTCAGTACTTC
CASSRTGGEDIQYF
>TRBV5-4|NA|TRBJ2-1|NA
TGTGCCAGCAGCTCCACCCGGGAGCGGCTCGGGAATGAGCAGTTCTTC
CASSSTRERLGNEQFF
>TRBV3-1/TRBV3-2|NA|TRBJ1-3|NA
TGTGCCAGCAGCCAAGAAACAGGGCACGGGGTTGGCACCATATATTTT
CASSQETGHGVGTIYF
>TRBV6-5|TRBD1|TRBJ2-4|NA
TGTGCCAGCAGTTACAGACAGGGGGCGGACATTCAGTACTTC
CASSYRQGADIQYF
>TRBV7-8|TRBD1|TRBJ1-5|once
TGTGCCAGCAGCTTAGGCTTGGGACAGGACAATCAGCCCCAGCATTTT
CASSLGLGQDNQPQHF
>TRBV29-1|NA|TRBJ2-7|few
TGCAGCGTTGAGGGGGCTTATAGGGAGCAGTACTTC
CSVEGAYREQYF
>TRBV5-4|TRBD2|TRBJ2-5|NA
TGTGCCAGCAGCCCTCAATTGGCTAGCGGTAGGGAGACCCAGTACTTC
CASSPQLASGRETQYF
>TRBV6-5|TRBD1|TRBJ1-2|NA
TGTGCCAGCAGTTTCGGGGGACAGGTGAACTATGGCTACACCTTC
CASSFGGQVNYGYTF
>TRBV9|NA|TRBJ2-2|few
TGTGCCAGCAGCGCAACTAGCGGGGAGCTGTTTTTT
CASSATSGELFF
>TRBV5-1|NA|TRBJ1-2|NA
TGCGCCAGCAGCTTGGACACAGGAGACTATGGCTACACCTTC
CASSLDTGDYGYTF
>TRBV4-1|NA|TRBJ1-3|NA
TGCGCCAGCAGCCAAGATGTGGCCAGGGCAGGAAACACCATATATTTT
CASSQDVARAGNTIYF
>TRBV11-3|TRBD2|TRBJ2-3|few
TGTGCCAGCAGCTCTAGCGGGAGGGCCTCAGATACGCAGTATTTT
CASSSSGRASDTQYF